The rows below give T cell receptor beta chains drawn from one sample of a study of cytomegalovirus exposure and HLA in healthy donors. Here immunoSEQ multiplex PCR was the method, and the copy in TCRdb shows in-frame clones only, minus some. The table shows roughly 120,000 clones, with about 80% occurring only once. The sample taken for sequencing was PBMCs. Receptors were obtained from a woman younger than 30 in good health and CMV-seropositive. CDR3s include the opening cysteine and the closing phenylalanine or tryptophan. Fields, in order: J gene, D gene, clone size, V gene, CDR3 protein, CDR3 DNA. A D gene is named only where the DNA matches it firmly. Clone size appears in some rows only: once, few, many, or a class for an expanded clone.

>TRBJ2-7|TRBD1|NA|TRBV7-9
CASSQGDRVHEQYF
TGTGCCAGCAGTCAAGGGGACAGGGTCCACGAGCAGTACTTC
>TRBJ2-5|TRBD1|few|TRBV30
CAWGRDRVGETQYF
TGTGCCTGGGGCCGGGACAGGGTCGGTGAGACCCAGTACTTC
>TRBJ2-1|TRBD2|NA|TRBV2
CASSEGLAEEQFF
TGTGCCAGCAGTGAGGGCCTAGCGGAAGAGCAGTTCTTC
>TRBJ2-3|TRBD2|NA|TRBV18
CASSLSGRGTDTQYF
TGTGCCAGCTCCCTGAGCGGGAGGGGTACAGATACGCAGTATTTT
>TRBJ1-1|TRBD1|once|TRBV27
CASSTWTGRWTEAFF
TGTGCCAGCAGTACTTGGACAGGGAGGTGGACTGAAGCTTTCTTT
>TRBJ1-2|TRBD1|NA|TRBV30
CAWSDLDRGGFWYGYTF
TGTGCCTGGAGCGACCTGGACAGGGGGGGGTTCTGGTATGGCTACACCTTC
>TRBJ2-2|TRBD2|NA|TRBV27
CASSFRGRAHTGELFF
TGTGCCAGCAGTTTTCGCGGGAGGGCTCACACCGGGGAGCTGTTTTTT
>TRBJ2-5|NA|NA|TRBV11-2
CASSPNRDQETQYF
TGTGCCAGCAGCCCGAACAGGGACCAGGAGACCCAGTACTTC
>TRBJ2-7|NA|NA|TRBV15
CATSRGPTIYEQYF
TGTGCCACCAGCAGAGGTCCGACAATCTACGAGCAGTACTTC
>TRBJ2-2|NA|few|TRBV9
CASSVAQRRGNTGELFF
TGTGCCAGCAGCGTAGCCCAAAGGCGCGGGAACACCGGGGAGCTGTTTTTT
>TRBJ1-1|NA|NA|TRBV5-1
CASSSSPNTEAFF
TGCGCCAGCAGCTCATCCCCCAACACTGAAGCTTTCTTT
>TRBJ1-2|NA|NA|TRBV27
CASTPSTPQGHYGYTF
TGTGCCAGCACTCCCTCAACCCCCCAGGGCCACTATGGCTACACCTTC
>TRBJ2-1|NA|NA|TRBV15
CATSPTTTFGYNEQFF
TGTGCCACCAGTCCGACGACTACCTTCGGCTACAATGAGCAGTTCTTC
>TRBJ2-5|NA|few|TRBV7-8
CASSSDWTLETQYF
TGTGCCAGCAGCTCGGATTGGACACTAGAGACCCAGTACTTC
>TRBJ2-3|TRBD1|NA|TRBV18
CASSRTGTSTDTQYF
TGTGCCAGCTCACGGACAGGGACTAGCACAGATACGCAGTATTTT
>TRBJ2-7|NA|NA|TRBV7-3
CASSSPGVYEQYF
TGTGCCAGCAGCTCCCCGGGGGTGTACGAGCAGTACTTC
>TRBJ2-1|TRBD2|NA|TRBV6-1
CASRILAGSYNEQFF
TGTGCCAGCAGGATTCTAGCGGGCTCCTACAATGAGCAGTTCTTC
>TRBJ2-1|TRBD2|NA|TRBV5-1
CASSFGAGGSNEQFF
TGCGCCAGCAGCTTCGGGGCGGGAGGGTCCAATGAGCAGTTCTTC
>TRBJ2-1|NA|NA|TRBV6-5
CASSDSIGGYNEQFF
TGTGCCAGCAGCGACTCAATCGGAGGGTACAATGAGCAGTTCTTC
>TRBJ2-3|TRBD1|few|TRBV2
CASSGGTGGAHTQYF
TGTGCCAGCAGTGGGGGGACAGGGGGCGCACATACGCAGTATTTT
>TRBJ2-5|TRBD2|few|TRBV19
CASSALAAQETQYF
TGTGCCAGTAGTGCACTAGCGGCTCAAGAGACCCAGTACTTC
>TRBJ1-5|NA|NA|TRBV6-1
CASSEGIGRQPQHF
TGTGCCAGCAGTGAAGGGATTGGGAGACAGCCCCAGCATTTT
>TRBJ2-3|TRBD2|few|TRBV6-6
CASSYLTSGGDTQYF
TGTGCCAGCAGTTACTTGACTAGCGGCGGGGATACGCAGTATTTT
>TRBJ2-1|TRBD2|NA|TRBV6-5
CASSYSSGGEQFF
TGTGCCAGCAGTTACTCGTCGGGGGGAGAGCAGTTCTTC
>TRBJ1-1|NA|NA|TRBV11-2
CASSLVDTEAFF
TGTGCCAGCAGCTTAGTAGACACTGAAGCTTTCTTT
>TRBJ1-4|NA|NA|TRBV7-9
CASSLAGGNEKLFF
TGTGCCAGCAGCTTAGCAGGCGGAAATGAAAAACTGTTTTTT
>TRBJ2-7|NA|NA|TRBV7-2
CASSLDLLNFYEQYF
TGTGCCAGCAGCTTAGATCTCCTTAACTTCTACGAGCAGTACTTC
>TRBJ1-1|NA|NA|TRBV29-1
CSVEDFFGGTEAFF
TGCAGCGTTGAAGACTTCTTTGGAGGGACTGAAGCTTTCTTT
>TRBJ1-2|NA|NA|TRBV13
CASSLGAANYGYTF
TGTGCCAGCAGCTTAGGAGCGGCTAACTATGGCTACACCTTC
>TRBJ2-1|NA|NA|TRBV7-9
CASSPGEPRPGFFYNEQFF
TGTGCCAGCAGCCCAGGGGAACCGCGGCCGGGGTTCTTCTACAATGAGCAGTTCTTC
>TRBJ1-2|NA|NA|TRBV9
CASSVMGSYGYTF
TGTGCCAGCAGCGTCATGGGGAGCTATGGCTACACCTTC
>TRBJ1-1|NA|NA|TRBV27
CASRMGTLNTEAFF
TGTGCCAGCAGGATGGGGACATTGAACACTGAAGCTTTCTTT
>TRBJ2-2|NA|few|TRBV7-3
CASSLNAGTGELFF
TGTGCCAGCAGCTTAAACGCAGGGACCGGGGAGCTGTTTTTT
>TRBJ1-2|TRBD1|NA|TRBV4-1
CASSQDRYRGNYGYTF
TGCGCCAGCAGCCAAGATCGTTACAGGGGGAACTATGGCTACACCTTC
>TRBJ2-2|NA|NA|TRBV5-4
CASSLVVLRQGHAGELFF
TGTGCCAGCAGCTTGGTGGTACTTCGGCAGGGGCATGCCGGGGAGCTGTTTTTT
>TRBJ1-1|NA|NA|TRBV7-8
CASGRGTEAFF
TGTGCCAGCGGCCGGGGCACTGAAGCTTTCTTT
>TRBJ2-1|NA|NA|TRBV5-4
CASSPSSGARNEQFF
TGTGCCAGCAGCCCGTCATCAGGGGCGCGGAATGAGCAGTTCTTC
>TRBJ2-2|TRBD2|NA|TRBV15
CATSRAWARGLAVRELFF
TGTGCCACCAGCAGAGCTTGGGCCCGGGGACTAGCGGTGAGGGAGCTGTTTTTT
>TRBJ2-2|NA|NA|TRBV7-9
CASSLRNRDGELFF
TGTGCCAGCAGCCTACGGAACAGGGACGGGGAGCTGTTTTTT
>TRBJ1-1|NA|NA|TRBV4-1
CASSQDPYRVNTEAFF
TGCGCCAGCAGCCAAGATCCCTACCGGGTGAACACTGAAGCTTTCTTT
>TRBJ2-5|NA|NA|TRBV19
CAGPPGETQETQYF
TGTGCCGGCCCGCCGGGAGAGACGCAAGAGACCCAGTACTTC
>TRBJ2-5|TRBD1|once|TRBV2
CASSEAYYRGENQETQYF
TGTGCCAGCAGTGAAGCCTACTACAGGGGGGAAAACCAAGAGACCCAGTACTTC
>TRBJ2-3|NA|NA|TRBV25-1
CASSVTSTDTQYF
TGTGCCAGCAGTGTGACTAGCACAGATACGCAGTATTTT
>TRBJ2-4|TRBD1|once|TRBV7-9
CASSQDRDRLAKNIQYF
TGTGCCAGCAGCCAGGACCGGGACAGACTAGCCAAAAACATTCAGTACTTC
>TRBJ2-1|TRBD2|NA|TRBV19
CASSLSGSSYNEQFF
TGTGCCAGTAGCCTTAGCGGGAGCTCCTACAATGAGCAGTTCTTC
>TRBJ2-7|TRBD1|NA|TRBV9
CASSVAQGVPYEQYF
TGTGCCAGCAGCGTAGCCCAGGGGGTTCCCTACGAGCAGTACTTC
>TRBJ2-4|TRBD1|few|TRBV6-5
CASSYSWTGENIQYF
TGTGCCAGCAGTTACTCCTGGACAGGGGAAAACATTCAGTACTTC
>TRBJ2-7|TRBD2|NA|TRBV5-1
CASSLDGLAGVTNEQYF
TGCGCCAGCAGCTTGGACGGACTAGCGGGAGTAACGAACGAGCAGTACTTC
>TRBJ2-7|TRBD1|once|TRBV29-1
CSAMDRGYEQYF
TGCAGCGCTATGGACAGGGGCTACGAGCAGTACTTC
>TRBJ2-2|TRBD2|NA|TRBV30
CAWSRTRGTGELFF
TGTGCCTGGAGTCGGACTAGAGGAACCGGGGAGCTGTTTTTT